This paragraph covers one T cell receptor beta chain sequence. Its cognate antigen is unknown. The source of the sample is a study of cytomegalovirus exposure and HLA in healthy donors. Across the study: About 200 million T cells yielded 120 million or so unique TCR beta sequences, as an earlier analysis found. Study-wide results and limits: Cytomegalovirus-associated status was assigned to about 160 TCR beta chains. Across donors, most TCRs were seen rarely, yet some public ones were widespread. TCR beta V segments were, for the most part, productive about 90% or about 30% of the time in an earlier analysis.

Germline values: CDR1 MNHEY, CDR2 SMNVEV (reference sequence). The CDR3 covers 12 residues. V shed 10 bases and J 9 bases; nucleotides not matched to a gene: 10. Use of 60 Vbeta and 13 Jbeta primers characterized the PCR. The protocol was immunoSEQ multiplex PCR, while the TCRdb copy is restricted to in-frame clones and leaves out a portion. In the table there are about 140,000 clones, approximately 78% of which are singletons. The chain recombines TRBV27 with TRBJ1-2; 8 nucleotides match TRBD1. The sequence came from a female donor in good health and CMV-seronegative. The sequenced material came from PBMCs. The CDR3 DNA reads TGTGCCACCGACGACAGGGGTAATAGCTACACCTTC. Amino acids: CATDDRGNSYTF.